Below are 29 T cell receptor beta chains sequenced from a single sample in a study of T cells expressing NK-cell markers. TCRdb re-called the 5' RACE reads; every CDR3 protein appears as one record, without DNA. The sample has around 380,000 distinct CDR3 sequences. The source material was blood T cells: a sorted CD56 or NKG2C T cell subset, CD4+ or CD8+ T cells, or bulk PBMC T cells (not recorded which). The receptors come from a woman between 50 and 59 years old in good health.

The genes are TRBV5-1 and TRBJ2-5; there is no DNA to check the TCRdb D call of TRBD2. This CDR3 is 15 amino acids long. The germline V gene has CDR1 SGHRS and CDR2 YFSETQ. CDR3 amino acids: CASSLWASGQETQYF.

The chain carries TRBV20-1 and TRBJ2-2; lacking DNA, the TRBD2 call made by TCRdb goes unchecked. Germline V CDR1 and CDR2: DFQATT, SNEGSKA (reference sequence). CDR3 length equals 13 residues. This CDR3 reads CSSRYVGTGELFF.

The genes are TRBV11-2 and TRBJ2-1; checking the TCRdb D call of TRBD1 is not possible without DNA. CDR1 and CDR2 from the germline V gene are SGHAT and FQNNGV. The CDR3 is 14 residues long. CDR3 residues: CASSLDRGVSYQFF.

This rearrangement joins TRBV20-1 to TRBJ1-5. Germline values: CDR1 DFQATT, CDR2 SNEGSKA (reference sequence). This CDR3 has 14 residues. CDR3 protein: CSASAVNRNQPQHF.

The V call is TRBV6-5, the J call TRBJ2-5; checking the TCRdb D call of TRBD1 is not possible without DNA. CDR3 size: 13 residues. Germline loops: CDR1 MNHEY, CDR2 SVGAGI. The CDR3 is CASALGLEETQYF.

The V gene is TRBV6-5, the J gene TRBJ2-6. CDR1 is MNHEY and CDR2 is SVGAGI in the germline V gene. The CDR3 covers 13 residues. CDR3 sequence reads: CASRVSGANVLTF.

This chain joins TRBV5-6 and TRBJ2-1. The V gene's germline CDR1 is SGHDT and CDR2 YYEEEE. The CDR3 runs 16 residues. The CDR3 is CASSFYTRSSYNEQFF.

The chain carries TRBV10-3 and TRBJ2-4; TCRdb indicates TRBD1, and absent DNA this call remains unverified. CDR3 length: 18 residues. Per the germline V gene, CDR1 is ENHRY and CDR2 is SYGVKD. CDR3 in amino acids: CAISEGTGGIGAKNIQYF.

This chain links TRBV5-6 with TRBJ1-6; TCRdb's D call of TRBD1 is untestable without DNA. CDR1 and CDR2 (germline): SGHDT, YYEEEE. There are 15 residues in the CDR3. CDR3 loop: CASSGSTGGNSPLHF.

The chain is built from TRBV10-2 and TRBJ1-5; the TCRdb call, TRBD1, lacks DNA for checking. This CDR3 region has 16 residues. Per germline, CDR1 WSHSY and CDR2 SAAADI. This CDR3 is CASSPPGPGGVRAQHF.

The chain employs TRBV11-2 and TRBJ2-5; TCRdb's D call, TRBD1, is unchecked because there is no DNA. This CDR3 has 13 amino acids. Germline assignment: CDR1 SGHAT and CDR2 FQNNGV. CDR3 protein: CASSPGTKETQYF.

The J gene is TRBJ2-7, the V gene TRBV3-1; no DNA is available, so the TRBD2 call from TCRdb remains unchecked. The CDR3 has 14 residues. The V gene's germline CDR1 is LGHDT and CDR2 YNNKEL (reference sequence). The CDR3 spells CASSLGVSAYEQYF.

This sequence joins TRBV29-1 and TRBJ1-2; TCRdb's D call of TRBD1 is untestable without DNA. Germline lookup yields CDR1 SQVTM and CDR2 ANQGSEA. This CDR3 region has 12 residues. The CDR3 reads CSPYSTGEGYTF.

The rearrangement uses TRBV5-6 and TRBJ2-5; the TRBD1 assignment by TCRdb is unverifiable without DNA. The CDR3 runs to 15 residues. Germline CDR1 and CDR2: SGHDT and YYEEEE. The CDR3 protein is CASSLGRQKQETQYF.

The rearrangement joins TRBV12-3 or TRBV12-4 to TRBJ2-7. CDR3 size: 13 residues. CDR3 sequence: CASSANRKGEQYF.

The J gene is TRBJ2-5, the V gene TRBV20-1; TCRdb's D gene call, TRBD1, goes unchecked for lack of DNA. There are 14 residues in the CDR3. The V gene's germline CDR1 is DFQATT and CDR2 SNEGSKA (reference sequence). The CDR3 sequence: CSAPAGTVIETQYF.

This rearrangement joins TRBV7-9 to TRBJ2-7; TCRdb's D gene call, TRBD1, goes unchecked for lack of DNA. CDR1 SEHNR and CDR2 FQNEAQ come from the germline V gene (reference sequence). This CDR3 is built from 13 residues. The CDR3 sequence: CASSPGTGTRQYF.

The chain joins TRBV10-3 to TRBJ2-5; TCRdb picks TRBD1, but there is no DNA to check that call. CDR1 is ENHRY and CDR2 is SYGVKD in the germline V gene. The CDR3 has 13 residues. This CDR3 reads CAISPGGQETQYF.

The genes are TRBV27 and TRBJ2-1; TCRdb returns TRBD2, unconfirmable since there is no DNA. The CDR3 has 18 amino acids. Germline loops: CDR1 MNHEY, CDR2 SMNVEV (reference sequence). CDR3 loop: CASSPPSPLAGETLEQFF.

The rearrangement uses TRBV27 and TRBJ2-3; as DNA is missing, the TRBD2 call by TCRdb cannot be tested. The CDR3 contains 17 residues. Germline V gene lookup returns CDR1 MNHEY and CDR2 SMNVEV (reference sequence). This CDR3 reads CASSLSTAGGITDTQYF.

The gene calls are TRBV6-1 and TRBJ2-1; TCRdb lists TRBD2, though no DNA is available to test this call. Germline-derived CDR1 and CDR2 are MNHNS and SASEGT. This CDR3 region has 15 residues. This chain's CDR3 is CASRATRERYNEQFF.

The CDR3 loop is CASSGPGFAEAFF. The chain joins TRBV5-1 to TRBJ1-1. The length of the CDR3 is 13 residues. Per germline, CDR1 SGHRS and CDR2 YFSETQ.

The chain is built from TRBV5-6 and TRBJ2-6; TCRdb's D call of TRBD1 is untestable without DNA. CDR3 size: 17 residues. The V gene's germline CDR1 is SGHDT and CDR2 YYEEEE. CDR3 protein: CASSSYRGAPGANVLTF.

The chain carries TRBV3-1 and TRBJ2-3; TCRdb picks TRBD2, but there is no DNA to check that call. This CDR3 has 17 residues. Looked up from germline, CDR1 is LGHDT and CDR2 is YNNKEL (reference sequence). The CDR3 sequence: CASSQGKRSSRTDTQYF.

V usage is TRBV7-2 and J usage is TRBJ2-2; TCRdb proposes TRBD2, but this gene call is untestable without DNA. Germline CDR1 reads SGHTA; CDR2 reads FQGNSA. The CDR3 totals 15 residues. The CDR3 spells CASSFREGRTGELFF.

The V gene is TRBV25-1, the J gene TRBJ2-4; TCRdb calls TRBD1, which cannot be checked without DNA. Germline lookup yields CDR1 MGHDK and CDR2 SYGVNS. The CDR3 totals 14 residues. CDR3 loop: CASSGQGTKNIQYF.

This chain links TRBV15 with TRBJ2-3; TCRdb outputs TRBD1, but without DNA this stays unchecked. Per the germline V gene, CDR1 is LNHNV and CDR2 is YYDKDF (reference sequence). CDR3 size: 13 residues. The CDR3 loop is CATKRQGTDTQYF.

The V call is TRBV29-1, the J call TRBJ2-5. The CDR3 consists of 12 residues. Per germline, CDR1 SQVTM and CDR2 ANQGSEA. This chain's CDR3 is CSVSHGVGTQYF. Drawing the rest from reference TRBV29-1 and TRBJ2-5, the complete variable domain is SAVISQKPSRDICQRGTSLTIQCQVDSQVTMMFWYRQQPGQSLTLIATANQGSEATYESGFVIDKFPISRPNLTFSTLTVSNMSPEDSSIYLCSVSHGVGTQYFGPGTRLLVL.

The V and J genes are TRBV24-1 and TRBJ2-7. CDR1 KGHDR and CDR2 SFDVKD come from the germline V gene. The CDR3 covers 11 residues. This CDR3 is CATSGSGEQYF.